This T cell receptor beta chain is drawn from a study of T cell responses to AZD1222 COVID-19 vaccine. For the study at large: Second doses that came at about 4 or about 12 weeks were put together. Study-level results: Females made up more of the donors, who were largely white British, and clonal diversity may have come out too low.

In the case of this clone: The antigen is unknown.

Data came from immunoSEQ multiplex PCR; TCRdb stores just in-frame clones and leaves some out. The sample comprises under 200,000 clones, 88% of which are singletons, and around 5.9% rests with the top ten. V trimming: 5 bases; J trimming: 3 bases; junction bases outside the gene matches: 17. The CDR3 has 19 residues. Germline V lookup: CDR1 MDHEN, CDR2 SYDVKM. The chain is built from TRBV28 and TRBJ2-2; TRBD1 agrees at 8 bases. The origin of this receptor is an adult in good health. The sequences come from peripheral blood, collected on day 0 of AZD1222 vaccination. CDR3 coding DNA: TGTGCCAGCAGTCCTGGTCCAGGGGGCGCCCCGGAGGACACCGGGGAGCTGTTTTTT. It is translated as CASSPGPGGAPEDTGELFF.